This T cell receptor (beta chain) was found in a study of a mutant IDH1 vaccine in newly diagnosed glioma. About the research overall: Vaccination followed radiotherapy alone by 4-6 weeks, or accompanied temozolomide cycles. Every participant had undergone radiotherapy, temozolomide, or both before, and most underwent both. An approximately 60% male, approximately 38% female split and a mean age of about 43 years characterized treated patients. Findings of the study overall: Immune responses induced by vaccination arose in 90% to 95% of the patients.

Assay used: immunoSEQ multiplex PCR; TCRdb lists only in-frame clones, some missing. The repertoire has more than 45,000 clones, around 90% of them found once; the top ten carry under 7.5%. The time point is: week 35, safety follow-up. Mutant IDH1 20-mer peptide, at 300 ug, made up each vaccine dose, with topical imiquimod. With regard to this clone: The antigen is not known.

The sample in question was PBMCs, obtained from a glioma patient whose treatment included an IDH1 peptide vaccine. This receptor was taken from a woman in her forties with glioma.

This chain's CDR3 is CAISESRGNGYTF. For the CDR3, the DNA is TGTGCCATCAGTGAGTCGCGGGGGAATGGCTACACCTTC. The V and J genes are TRBV10-3 and TRBJ1-2; D is possibly TRBD1 (5 bases). The CDR3 has 13 residues. Looked up from germline, CDR1 is ENHRY and CDR2 is SYGVKD. Deletions cut 0 bases from V and 6 bases from J, with 8 bases between.